This TCR beta chain emerged from a study of blood T cell repertoires in COVID-19. Turning to the study itself: Acute-phase and convalescent COVID-19 samples originated in the United States, Italy and Spain. PBMCs, B-cell-depleted T cells, or T cells provided the cDNA or gDNA that made up the material.

In the original workflow: By means of reference gene primer amplification, nucleated cell counts were estimated. The table came from immunoSEQ multiplex PCR; TCRdb's copy has only in-frame clones and leaves some out. V and J calls plus clone size are reproduced from that table; the DNA served to infer D and trimming. The profile shows about 140,000 clones, 88% of them singletons. V lost 5 bases to trimming and J lost 2 bases, with 8 bases between them. Germline values: CDR1 SGHRS, CDR2 YFSETQ. The CDR3 sequence is 13 residues long. This clone has just one count. This clonotype was sampled from a woman aged 55-69 years with acute or convalescent COVID-19. The chain joins TRBV5-1 to TRBJ1-3; D perhaps matches TRBD1 (5 bases). The sequencing input was peripheral blood. The CDR3 loop is CASSTGAGNTIYF. The CDR3 DNA reads as TGCGCCAGCAGTACAGGAGCTGGAAACACCATATATTTT.